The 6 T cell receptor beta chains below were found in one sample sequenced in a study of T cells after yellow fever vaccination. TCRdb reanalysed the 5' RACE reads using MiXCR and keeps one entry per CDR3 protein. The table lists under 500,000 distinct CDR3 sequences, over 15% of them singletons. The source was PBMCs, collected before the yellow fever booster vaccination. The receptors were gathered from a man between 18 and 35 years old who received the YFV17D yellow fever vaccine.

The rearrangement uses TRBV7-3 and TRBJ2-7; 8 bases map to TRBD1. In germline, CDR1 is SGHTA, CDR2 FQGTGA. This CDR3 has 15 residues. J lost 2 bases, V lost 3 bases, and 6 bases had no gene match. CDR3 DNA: TGTGCCAGCAGCTTCGGGACAGGCCGTACCTACGAGCAGTACTTC. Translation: CASSFGTGRTYEQYF.

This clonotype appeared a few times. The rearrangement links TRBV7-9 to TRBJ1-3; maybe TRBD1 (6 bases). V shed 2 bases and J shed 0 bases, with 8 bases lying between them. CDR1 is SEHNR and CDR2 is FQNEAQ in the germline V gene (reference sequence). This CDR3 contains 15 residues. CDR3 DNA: TGTGCCAGCAGCTTAAGGGGGAACTCTGGAAACACCATATATTTT. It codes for CASSLRGNSGNTIYF.

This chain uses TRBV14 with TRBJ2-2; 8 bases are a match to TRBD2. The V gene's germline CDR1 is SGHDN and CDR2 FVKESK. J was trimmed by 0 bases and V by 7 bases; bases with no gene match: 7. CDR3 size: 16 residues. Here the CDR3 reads CASNLPGGANTGELFF. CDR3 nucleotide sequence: TGTGCCAGCAATCTGCCGGGGGGGGCGAACACCGGGGAGCTGTTTTTT.

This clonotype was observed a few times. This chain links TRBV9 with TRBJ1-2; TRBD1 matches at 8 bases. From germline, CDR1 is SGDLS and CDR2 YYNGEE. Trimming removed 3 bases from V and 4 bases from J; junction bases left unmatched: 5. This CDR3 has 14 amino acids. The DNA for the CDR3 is TGTGCCAGCAGCGAGCCAGGGGGCGGCTATGGCTACACCTTC. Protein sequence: CASSEPGGGYGYTF.

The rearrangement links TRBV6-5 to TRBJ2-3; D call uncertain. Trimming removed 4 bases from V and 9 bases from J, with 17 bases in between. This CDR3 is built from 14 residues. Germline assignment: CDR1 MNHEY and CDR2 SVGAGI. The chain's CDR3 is CASSFGPPPGTQYF. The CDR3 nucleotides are TGTGCCAGCAGTTTCGGACCTCCTCCTGGCACGCAGTATTTT.

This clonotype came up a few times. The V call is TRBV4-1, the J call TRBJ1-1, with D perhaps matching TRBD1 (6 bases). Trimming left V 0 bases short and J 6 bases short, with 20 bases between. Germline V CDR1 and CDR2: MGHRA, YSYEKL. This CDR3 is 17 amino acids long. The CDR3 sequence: CASSQDGAAGAYAEAFF. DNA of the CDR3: TGCGCCAGCAGCCAAGATGGGGCGGCGGGGGCCTACGCTGAAGCTTTCTTT.